This entry concerns a single TCR beta chain. The antigen remains undetermined. These data belong to a study of T cell repertoires in cytomegalovirus infection. Each CDR3 protein gets one entry after TCRdb re-called the reads with MiXCR. The sample records a few hundred thousand distinct CDR3 sequences, 15% to 20% being singletons. Between the trimmed V and J ends, which lost 3 bases and 0 bases, there was a span of 11 bases. Germline CDR1 reads SNHLY; CDR2 reads FYNNEI. This CDR3 has 15 residues. Study outcomes and limitations: Cumulative public TCR beta family frequency identified CMV carriers with the relevant HLA. CMV-specific HLA-C-restricted TCR beta clonotypes dominated the ex vivo response.

This chain links TRBV2 with TRBJ1-2; D possibly corresponds to TRBD1 (5 bases). The receptor was isolated from a human donor in good health (CMV status not recorded). Some clones in this sample may be carry-over from other donors' samples. Input material: PBMCs. The CDR3 here is CASSEGGLTNYGYTF. CDR3 DNA: TGTGCCAGCAGTGAGGGGGGACTGACTAACTATGGCTACACCTTC.